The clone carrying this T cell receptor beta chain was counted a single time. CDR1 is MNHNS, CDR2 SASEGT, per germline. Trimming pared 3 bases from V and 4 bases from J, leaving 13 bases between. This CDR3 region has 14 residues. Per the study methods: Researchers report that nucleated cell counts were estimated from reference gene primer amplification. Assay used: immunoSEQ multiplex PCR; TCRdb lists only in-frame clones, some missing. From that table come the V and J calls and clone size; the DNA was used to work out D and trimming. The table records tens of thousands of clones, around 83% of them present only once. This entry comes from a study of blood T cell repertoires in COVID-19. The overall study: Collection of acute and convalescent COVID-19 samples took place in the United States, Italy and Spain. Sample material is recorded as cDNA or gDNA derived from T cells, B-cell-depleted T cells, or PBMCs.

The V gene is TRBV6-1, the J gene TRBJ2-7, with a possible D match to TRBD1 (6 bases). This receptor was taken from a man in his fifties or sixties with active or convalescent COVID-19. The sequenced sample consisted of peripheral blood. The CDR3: CASSDHRVEYEQYV. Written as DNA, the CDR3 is TGTGCCAGCAGTGACCACAGGGTTGAATACGAGCAGTACGTC.